A single T cell receptor beta chain is shown here with its context. Authors' analysis steps: Reference gene primer amplification gave nucleated cell count estimates. Data came from immunoSEQ multiplex PCR; TCRdb stores just in-frame clones and leaves some out. D and trimming were read from the DNA, whereas the V and J calls and clone size are those reported in that table. The sample has over 200,000 clones; more than 75% are singletons. This sample stems from a study of blood T cell repertoires in COVID-19. Study summary: The samples span acute and convalescent COVID-19 from the United States, Italy and Spain. T cells, B-cell-depleted T cells, or PBMCs provided the cDNA or gDNA that served as material.

Specimen: PBMCs or T cells enriched from blood (not recorded which). The receptor was isolated from a man younger than 30 who had recovered from COVID-19.

CDR3 in amino acids: CASSQGAGAGEQYF. The CDR3 DNA is TGTGCCAGCAGCCAAGGAGCGGGAGCCGGCGAGCAGTACTTC. This rearrangement joins TRBV4-2 to TRBJ2-7; 8 nucleotides agree with TRBD2. The CDR3 runs to 14 residues. Germline lookup yields CDR1 LGHNA and CDR2 YNFKEQ. J lost 6 bases, V lost 1 base, and 5 bases had no gene match.